Below, 22 T cell receptor beta chains from the same sample are listed, as sequenced in a study of quantifying T cell responses using KT2 cells. Study as a whole: Reverse transcription used primers in the TCR alpha and beta constant regions.

An oligo carrying a UMI was ligated to the cDNA 3' end. The first PCR ran 3 to 5 cycles with an equimolar RC1.1 and RC1.2 beta primer mix. Using its own MiXCR run on the UMI-ligation and nested PCR reads, TCRdb lists one record per CDR3 protein. Of about 53,000 distinct CDR3 sequences in the sample, over 9% were seen once. Source material: PBMCs spiked with cells of the T cell clone KT2. The receptors originated from a human donor.

This clonotype has a count of ten or more. V is TRBV5-1 and J is TRBJ2-5; the D is unclear. Trimming shortened V by 0 bases and J by 8 bases, and 14 bases separated the two germline ends. The CDR3 is 14 residues long. The germline V gene encodes CDR1 SGHRS and CDR2 YFSETQ. The CDR3: CASSLASVSRTQYF. In DNA, the CDR3 is TGCGCCAGCAGCTTGGCCAGTGTCTCCCGTACCCAGTACTTC.

The sample holds a few counts of this clonotype. This chain links TRBV20-1 with TRBJ2-1; unclear D gene. The CDR3 totals 12 residues. Germline CDR1 reads DFQATT; CDR2 reads SNEGSKA (reference sequence). Trimming took off 6 bases at V and 1 base at J, with 7 bases between the two ends. The CDR3 loop reads CSAQASYNEQFF. The CDR3 DNA reads as TGCAGTGCCCAGGCGTCCTACAATGAGCAGTTCTTC.

The chain joins TRBV15 to TRBJ2-3; D is ambiguous. The CDR3 is 12 amino acids. Trimming took off 5 bases at V and 8 bases at J, with 11 bases between the two ends. Germline loops: CDR1 LNHNV, CDR2 YYDKDF (reference sequence). DNA for the CDR3: TGTGCCACCAGCGATACCGGTCGTACGCAGTATTTT. Encoded protein: CATSDTGRTQYF.

This clonotype was found a few times. The V gene is TRBV7-2, the J gene TRBJ2-1; 7 bases fit TRBD2. The CDR3 spans 17 residues. Germline V gene data show CDR1 as SGHTA and CDR2 as FQGNSA. Trimming removed 5 bases from V and 6 bases from J; junction bases left unmatched: 16. This CDR3 reads CASSPHRASGGFNEQFF. The CDR3 nucleotides are TGTGCCAGCAGCCCCCACCGCGCTAGCGGTGGGTTCAATGAGCAGTTCTTC. Looking up the rest from reference TRBV7-2 and TRBJ2-1 gives the full variable domain: GAGVSQSPSNKVTEKGKDVELRCDPISGHTALYWYRQSLGQGLEFLIYFQGNSAPDKSGLPSDRFSAERTGGSVSTLTIQRTQQEDSAVYLCASSPHRASGGFNEQFFGPGTRLTVL.

The chain uses TRBV14 and TRBJ1-5, with no clear D. CDR1 and CDR2 from the germline V gene are SGHDN and FVKESK. V was shortened by 0 bases and J by 2 bases, with 2 bases between the two germline ends. CDR3 length: 13 amino acids. CDR3 DNA: TGTGCCAGCAGCCAAGAAGGCAATCAGCCCCAGCATTTT. Translation: CASSQEGNQPQHF.

The chain recombines TRBV4-2 with TRBJ2-7; D is unresolved. This CDR3 spans 13 amino acids. Looked up from germline, CDR1 is LGHNA and CDR2 is YNFKEQ. V lost 3 bases to trimming and J lost 0 bases, with 6 bases between them. CDR3 amino acids: CASSQDLSYEQYF. The CDR3 region has the DNA TGTGCCAGCAGCCAGGACCTCTCCTACGAGCAGTACTTC.

V and J are TRBV12-3 or TRBV12-4 and TRBJ2-1; no firm D call. The CDR3 is 11 amino acids. The V end lost 4 bases, the J end lost 10 bases, and 8 bases lay between the germline ends. CDR3 sequence (DNA): TGTGCCAGCAGTTCCCTGGTAGAGCAGTTCTTC. Protein product: CASSSLVEQFF.

The CDR3 protein is CASSRRDSTTNEKLFF. The DNA for the CDR3 is TGTGCCAGCAGCCGGAGGGACAGCACAACTAATGAAAAACTGTTTTTT. The chain joins TRBV7-9 to TRBJ1-4, with 7 bases that match TRBD1. The CDR3 loop spans 16 amino acids. Germline trimming cut 5 bases from V and 0 bases from J; bases unmatched to any gene: 6. The germline V gene encodes CDR1 SEHNR and CDR2 FQNEAQ (reference sequence).

This chain links TRBV2 with TRBJ2-2, with D possibly TRBD1 on 6 matching bases. CDR1 is SNHLY, CDR2 FYNNEI, per germline. The CDR3 loop spans 15 amino acids. Deletions cut 6 bases from V and 2 bases from J, with 13 bases between. The CDR3 sequence is CASRDSYTNTGELFF. The CDR3, as DNA: TGTGCCAGCAGGGACAGCTATACCAACACCGGGGAGCTGTTTTTT.

Worth noting for this clonotype: Here the CDR3 omits its conserved ending phenylalanine or tryptophan, so a read error is the likely source. The chain uses TRBV12-3 or TRBV12-4 and TRBJ1-2; TRBD1 matches at 12 bases. The junction had 9 bases not matched to a gene; V was cut back by 5 bases and J by 8 bases. The length of the CDR3 is 15 residues. CDR3 DNA: TGTGCCAGCAGTCCACCGGGACAGGGGGCTGGCGGCTACACCCTC. Translated: CASSPPGQGAGGYTL.

This clonotype was seen a single time. The rearrangement links TRBV30 to TRBJ1-1; a weak D match, TRBD1 (5 bases). The CDR3 extends over 13 amino acids. Trimming removed 1 base from V and 1 base from J, with 7 bases in between. The germline CDR1 and CDR2 sequences are GTSNPN and SVGIG (reference sequence). In DNA form, the CDR3 reads TGTGCCTGGAGTGGACAGCGGAACACTGAAGCTTTCTTT. Amino acids: CAWSGQRNTEAFF.

This clonotype was counted a few times. The genes are TRBV29-1 and TRBJ2-2; possibly TRBD2 for D (7 bases). The V end lost 6 bases, the J end lost 0 bases, and 14 bases lay between the germline ends. From germline, CDR1 is SQVTM and CDR2 ANQGSEA. The CDR3 runs to 15 residues. The DNA of the CDR3 is TGCAGCGTGGGGGGGCGGCAGGCGAACACCGGGGAGCTGTTTTTT. Its protein product is CSVGGRQANTGELFF.

Only a few counts were recorded for this clonotype. The V and J genes are TRBV5-4 and TRBJ2-6; a weak D match, TRBD2 (6 bases). V lost 1 base and J lost 1, with 9 bases in between. Germline lookup yields CDR1 SGHNT and CDR2 YYREEE (reference sequence). The CDR3 spans 16 residues. The chain's CDR3 is CASSLFGGSGANVLTF. DNA of the CDR3: TGTGCCAGCAGCTTGTTCGGGGGATCTGGGGCCAACGTCCTGACTTTC.

V usage is TRBV11-2 and J usage is TRBJ1-1, with D possibly TRBD1 on 5 matching bases. Trimming stripped 4 bases from V and 5 bases from J, with 17 bases between. The germline V gene has CDR1 SGHAT and CDR2 FQNNGV. This CDR3 has 15 residues. This CDR3 is CASSSAPGRGTEAFF. The CDR3 DNA sequence: TGTGCCAGCAGCTCAGCCCCGGGGAGGGGTACTGAAGCTTTCTTT.

The sample holds many counts of this clonotype. J is TRBJ1-2 and V is TRBV12-3 or TRBV12-4; D remains unclear. There are 14 residues in the CDR3. The V and J ends lost 2 bases and 7 bases respectively, with 14 bases between them. The CDR3 loop reads CASSLQEGLFGYTF. The CDR3 nucleotides are TGTGCCAGCAGTTTACAAGAGGGTCTCTTTGGCTACACCTTC.

This clonotype was observed at least ten times. The chain is built from TRBV12-3 or TRBV12-4 and TRBJ2-7; 13 bases fit TRBD2. This CDR3 has 15 amino acids. V lost 5 bases to trimming and J lost 3 bases; unmatched junction nucleotides: 4. CDR3 loop: CASSPRTSGSYEQYF. The CDR3, as DNA: TGTGCCAGCAGTCCCCGGACTAGCGGGAGCTACGAGCAGTACTTC.

In its sample, this clonotype was seen a few times. This chain links TRBV7-9 with TRBJ2-2; TRBD2 is a possible D gene (6 bases). V was pared by 5 bases and J by 1 base, with 8 bases between. The germline V gene has CDR1 SEHNR and CDR2 FQNEAQ (reference sequence). This CDR3 contains 14 residues. The CDR3 loop reads CASSIGGNTGELFF. In DNA, the CDR3 is TGTGCCAGCAGCATCGGGGGGAACACCGGGGAGCTGTTTTTT.

CDR3 residues: CAWSSGNEQFF. The CDR3 DNA follows: TGTGCCTGGAGCTCGGGCAATGAGCAGTTCTTC. The chain employs TRBV30 and TRBJ2-1; D unresolved. The CDR3 has 11 amino acids. V lost 3 bases to trimming and J lost 6 bases, with 6 bases between them. From germline, CDR1 is GTSNPN and CDR2 SVGIG (reference sequence).

This clonotype was seen many times. The CDR3 region is CASSEWAEQHF. DNA of the CDR3: TGTGCCAGCAGTGAGTGGGCGGAACAGCATTTT. The J gene is TRBJ1-5, the V gene TRBV6-1; D remains ambiguous. CDR1 and CDR2 from the germline V gene are MNHNS and SASEGT. This CDR3 spans 11 amino acids. V shed 3 bases and J shed 13 bases, with 10 bases lying between them.

This clonotype was found a few times. The V call is TRBV7-3, the J call TRBJ2-3; possibly TRBD1 for D (5 bases). V lost 3 bases to trimming and J lost 0 bases, with 7 bases between them. This CDR3 contains 14 residues. Germline V gene data show CDR1 as SGHTA and CDR2 as FQGTGA. This CDR3 is CASSFGHSTDTQYF. The CDR3 DNA sequence: TGTGCCAGCAGCTTCGGACACAGCACAGATACGCAGTATTTT.

This clonotype has a count of ten or more. The chain combines TRBV4-1 with TRBJ2-3, with TRBD2 identical over 8 bases. CDR1 MGHRA and CDR2 YSYEKL come from the germline V gene. The length of the CDR3 is 18 residues. Trimming took 3 bases from V and 0 from J; bases not matched to a gene: 11. This chain's CDR3 is CASSHAAGGEGSTDTQYF. CDR3 in DNA: TGCGCCAGCAGCCATGCCGCGGGGGGAGAGGGGAGCACAGATACGCAGTATTTT.

This clonotype was seen a few times. V usage is TRBV7-3 and J usage is TRBJ1-2; 12 positions agree with TRBD1. With V trimmed by 5 bases and J by 7 bases, 8 bases remained unmatched. There are 15 residues in the CDR3. Germline V CDR1 and CDR2: SGHTA, FQGTGA. The CDR3 bases are TGTGCCAGCAGCCCCATGGGACAGGGGGCTCCTGGCTACACCTTC. This translates into CASSPMGQGAPGYTF.